This TCR beta chain originates from a study of CD8 T cell repertoires and HIV-1 epitope variants (dated by TCRdb to about 2020). Regarding the study in general: In separate culture wells, T cells were stimulated with each of twenty-five peptides that represented autologous and known Gag and Nef epitope variants. The control conditions were a CMV, EBV and flu peptide pool, the Ebola AY9 epitope as a negative control, and a well with no peptide. An aliquot of 1M T cells was saved as an uncultured baseline condition, separate from the approximately 75 T cell cultures. The cultures were grown for less than 11 days in IMDM with gentamicin, and half of the media was changed on days 3 and 7 with IL-2, IL-7 and IL-15 added. A total of around 83 T cell cultures were run, with each culture condition performed in triplicate except for one peptide, which was performed in duplicate. The epitopes tested covered three Gag epitope families plus Nef HW9 and YT9. T cells were enriched with the EasySep Human T Cell Enrichment Kit and co-cultured with equal numbers of autologous T cell-negative cells as antigen-presenting cells. General study outcomes and caveats: About five clonotypes recognized the Nef KF9 family and one clonotype recognized the HW9 family, while no responses were seen to the TAALDMSHF plasma variant. The study identified 8 or 9 antigen-specific TCR beta clonotypes, over 5 of which appeared to be cross-reactive for autologous or known escape epitope variants. The assay could identify only TCR beta chains and pointed to proliferation in response to antigen, not to T cell function or cytokine profile.

The CDR3 covers 13 residues, taking in both the cysteine and the phenylalanine. The CDR3 DNA has 39 bases and is translated from base 1. Taken from the germline V gene (reference sequence), the CDR1 and CDR2 loops are SGHAT and FQDESV. The junction carries 10 bases between V and J, which are trimmed by 4 bases and 4 bases respectively. The EasySep Human CD8+ T Cell Enrichment Kit was used on day 10 to isolate CD8+ T cells from every culture. Regarding this clone: The antigen it recognizes is unknown. Base qualities are not recorded, but no much larger clone differs from it by a single base.

The immunoSEQ platform was used to sequence TCR beta CDR3 regions at survey depth. The QIAamp DNA micro kit was used to extract genomic DNA from every cultured and uncultured CD8+ T cell population. In the paper's pipeline: Samples with fewer than 5,000 productive reads were excluded, which removed about 7% of the roughly 80 HIV peptide-stimulated cultures. A MANAFEST web app trimmed sequences to CDR3 and removed nonproductive sequences, CDR3s under 5 amino acids, and those not starting C or ending F/W. Antigen-specific clonotypes had to expand in at least 2 of 3 replicates versus no-peptide control at FDR 0.01, only within one epitope family. A specific clonotype also had to show a frequency at least fivefold higher than in wells stimulated with peptides from other epitope families. TCRdb carries this immuneACCESS record with in-frame sequences only. Its versions omit some clonotypes, under half of them owing to an unresolved V gene in the studies checked, with the rest unexplained. That table is the source of V, J and clone size, and D and trimming were worked out from the DNA. Across this sample there are some 5,700 clones, with around two thirds seen only once. Together, the top ten hold around 40% of the sample.

The TCR sequence derives from a male donor with HIV. Sequencing was done on a sample of cultured CD8+ T cells derived from PBMCs. The sequence joins TRBV11-1 to TRBJ2-5; the D gene may be TRBD1 or TRBD2, since each aligns over 5 bases. The CDR3 has the sequence CASSSRDGETQYF. The sequenced DNA is TGTGCCAGCAGCTCCCGGGACGGAGAGACCCAGTACTTC.